The present TCR beta chain was sequenced within a study of lymphopenia after photon versus proton radiotherapy. Study results and caveats: After the lymphocyte nadir, photon-treated repertoires showed oligoclonal expansion, especially of CD8+ Temra cells.

CDR1 is SGHTA, CDR2 FQGTGA, per germline. J lost 7 bases, V lost 5 bases, and 10 bases had no gene match. CDR3 size: 14 residues. Regarding this clone: The antigen remains unidentified.

Clones were sequenced by immunoSEQ multiplex PCR, and TCRdb holds only the in-frame ones, with some missing. The data hold about 40,000 clones, with about 86% observed a single time. This chain uses TRBV7-3 with TRBJ1-2; TRBD1 agrees at 7 bases. Here the sequenced sample was peripheral blood, taken from a patient treated with proton-based radiotherapy. The origin of this receptor is a woman in her 70s with pancreatic cancer. Some clones in this sample may be carry-over from other donors' samples. The CDR3 nucleotides read TGTGCCAGCAGCACGACCGGGACAGACCGTGGCTACACCTTC. Its translation: CASSTTGTDRGYTF.